Given below is one TCR beta chain in context. Antigen: not known. This sample is drawn from a study of OX40 agonist ivuxolimab in advanced cancers. General study results and limits: Expanded clones belonging to CD8+ T cells outnumbered, on average, those of CD4+. Among the lowest peripheral clonal expansion occurred in 0.1-3.0 mg/kg partial responders.

It was autoimmune disease history or systemic immunosuppression that excluded patients. V shed 6 bases and J shed 4 bases, with 19 bases lying between them. From germline, CDR1 is SGHVS and CDR2 FQNEAQ. The CDR3 is made up of 16 amino acids. The assay was immunoSEQ multiplex PCR, and TCRdb's table has in-frame clones only and misses some. The sample contains around 65,000 clones, about nine tenths of which appear only once. This chain connects TRBV7-8 to TRBJ2-1; D perhaps matches TRBD1 (6 bases). The sequences come from CD4+ or CD8+ T cells sorted from blood, collected in a trial of the OX40 agonist ivuxolimab. The TCR originated in an adult with an advanced solid tumor such as melanoma, head and neck, liver or kidney cancer. Here the CDR3 reads CASRLNPNRVYNEQFF. CDR3 bases: TGTGCCAGCAGATTAAACCCCAACAGGGTATACAATGAGCAGTTCTTC.